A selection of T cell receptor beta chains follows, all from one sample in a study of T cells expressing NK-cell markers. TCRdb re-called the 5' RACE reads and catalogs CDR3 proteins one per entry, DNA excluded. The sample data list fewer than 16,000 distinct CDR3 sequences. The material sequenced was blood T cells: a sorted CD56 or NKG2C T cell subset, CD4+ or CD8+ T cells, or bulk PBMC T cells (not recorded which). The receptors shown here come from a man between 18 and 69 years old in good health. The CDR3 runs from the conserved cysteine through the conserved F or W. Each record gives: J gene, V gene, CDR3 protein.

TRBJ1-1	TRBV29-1	CSVRHPNTEAFF
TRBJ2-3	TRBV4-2	CASSRPPSGRARDTQYF
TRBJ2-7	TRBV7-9	CASSLDWNGNEQYF
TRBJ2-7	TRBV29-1	CSVDRGGYEQYF
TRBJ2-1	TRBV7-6	CASSLGTSNYNEQFF
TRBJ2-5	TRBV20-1	CSARFRAETQYF
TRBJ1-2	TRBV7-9	CAGLRGEGYTF
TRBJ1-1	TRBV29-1	CSGGPSNTEAFF
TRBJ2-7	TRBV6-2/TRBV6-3	CASSRTSGGPGLKTPFLQYF
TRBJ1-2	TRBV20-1	CSAYPGDGYTF
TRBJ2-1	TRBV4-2	CASSQGNEQFF
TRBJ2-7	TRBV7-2	CASSLIGTRRYEQYF
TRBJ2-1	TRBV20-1	CRDLAGDYNEQFF
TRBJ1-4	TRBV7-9	CASNPGGEKLFF
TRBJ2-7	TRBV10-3	CAISEPGTGDFLEQYF
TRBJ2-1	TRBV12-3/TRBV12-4	CASRASTGYNEQFF
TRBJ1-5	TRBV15	CATSRDTGRGNNQPQHF
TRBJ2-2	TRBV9	CASSHRLAGGIGGELFF
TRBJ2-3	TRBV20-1	CSADKAGALDTQYF
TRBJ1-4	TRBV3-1	CASSQVSIRKPTNEKLFF
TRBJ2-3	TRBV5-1	CASSYMLAGSTDTQYF
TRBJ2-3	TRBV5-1	CASSLEGTGGFAQYF
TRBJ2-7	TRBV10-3	CAISATGDRNEQYF
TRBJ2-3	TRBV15	CATSRDLRWDRGLTDTQYF
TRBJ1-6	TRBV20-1	CSAFLDRGSPLHF
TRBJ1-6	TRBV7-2	CASSLPGRPNSPLHF
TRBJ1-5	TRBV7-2	CASSLVGDSQPQHF
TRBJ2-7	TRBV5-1	CASSFQGLDEQYF
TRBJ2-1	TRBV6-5	CASSYSFSGSSYNEQFF
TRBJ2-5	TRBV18	CASSPGTRTETQYF
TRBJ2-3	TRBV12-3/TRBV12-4	CASSFSSGNTDTQYF
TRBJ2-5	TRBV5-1	CASSLGYLGAPQETQYF
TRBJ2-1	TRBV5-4	CASSLEQVGEQFF
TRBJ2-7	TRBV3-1	CASSQGLRGNYEQYF
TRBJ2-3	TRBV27	CASSLSKGTGWSDTQYF
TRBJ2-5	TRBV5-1	CASSSGGPETQYF
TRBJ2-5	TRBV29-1	CSVVRLEETQYF
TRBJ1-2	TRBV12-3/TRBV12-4	CASSPTLGGNYGYTF
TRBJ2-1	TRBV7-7	CASSPGRGGEQFF
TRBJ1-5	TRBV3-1	CASSQRDSSQPQHF
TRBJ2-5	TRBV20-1	CSAFSGAVGQETQYF
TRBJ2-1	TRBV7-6	CASSRFSSGVYNEQFF
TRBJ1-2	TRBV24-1	CATSDAVTTTYYGYTF
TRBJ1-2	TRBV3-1	CASSQTGTYGYTF
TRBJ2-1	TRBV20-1	CSAPGQVFSYNEQFF
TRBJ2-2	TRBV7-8	CASSLGGLSIGELFF